Listed here are 7 T cell receptor beta chains from one sample, sequenced in a study of blood T cells in healthy people across ages. Then a second PCR, running roughly 7 to 11 cycles, was carried out with a sample-barcoded 5' primer and a J-beta primer mix. MiXCR, run by TCRdb on the 5' RACE reads, gives a single entry per CDR3 protein. The profile shows more than 900,000 distinct CDR3 sequences, roughly 24% of them singletons. The same sample was also studied in work on T cells of mothers and their children.

The sample comprised blood. The receptors shown here come from a girl aged 2 to 10 in good health.

V and J are TRBV12-3 or TRBV12-4 and TRBJ2-5; D is tentatively TRBD1 or TRBD2 (6 bases each). V gave up 3 bases and J gave up 1 base, with 15 bases separating them. The CDR3 extends over 16 amino acids. This CDR3 is CASSFVTGAGQETQYF. The CDR3 DNA reads as TGTGCCAGCAGTTTCGTCACGGGGGCCGGCCAAGAGACCCAGTACTTC.

This clonotype has only a few counts. The V call is TRBV3-1, the J call TRBJ2-1, with 8 positions matching TRBD2. Germline CDR1 LGHDT, CDR2 YNNKEL (reference sequence). V trimming: 1 base; J trimming: 3 bases; junction bases outside the gene matches: 11. This CDR3 is built from 18 residues. The CDR3 spells CASSQVTAGEGVYNEQFF. DNA for the CDR3: TGTGCCAGCAGCCAAGTTACAGCGGGAGAAGGGGTCTACAATGAGCAGTTCTTC.

This clonotype was observed a few times. The chain carries TRBV9 and TRBJ2-5, with D possibly TRBD1 on 6 matching bases. The germline gives CDR1 SGDLS, CDR2 YYNGEE. V shed 0 bases and J shed 2 bases, with 14 bases lying between them. This CDR3 contains 16 residues. The CDR3 nucleotides are TGTGCCAGCAGCGTAGAGGGCAGGGGTTATCAAGAGACCCAGTACTTC. Its protein is CASSVEGRGYQETQYF.

This chain uses TRBV20-1 with TRBJ1-2; TRBD1 agrees at 10 bases. V was clipped by 1 base and J by 3 bases; unmatched bases: 2. The CDR3 is 14 amino acids. Germline values: CDR1 DFQATT, CDR2 SNEGSKA (reference sequence). This chain's CDR3 is CSARVGQGYYGYTF. CDR3 DNA sequence: TGCAGTGCTAGAGTGGGACAGGGGTACTATGGCTACACCTTC.

This clonotype was seen only a few times. The V and J genes are TRBV2 and TRBJ2-6; D is perhaps TRBD2 (5 bases). With 7 bases removed from V and 0 bases from J, the gap between germline ends came to 10 bases. The V gene's germline CDR1 is SNHLY and CDR2 FYNNEI. This CDR3 has 15 residues. The CDR3: CASKDFRSGANVLTF. Written as DNA, the CDR3 is TGTGCCAGCAAGGACTTCCGCTCTGGGGCCAACGTCCTGACTTTC.

This clonotype was observed at least ten times. V is TRBV6-6 and J is TRBJ2-5; D gene ambiguous. The last part of the DNA fits TRBJ2-7 better; the J call may be wrong. This CDR3 spans 11 amino acids. Germline CDR1 reads MNHNY; CDR2 reads SVGAGI (reference sequence). The CDR3 DNA sequence: TGTGCCAGCAGTTGGACCTACGAGCAGTACTTC. It codes for CASSWTYEQYF.

The DNA of the CDR3 is TGTGCCAGCAGCTTGGAGGGTGAGTATAATTCACCCCTCCACTTT. It codes for CASSLEGEYNSPLHF. The chain carries TRBV7-2 and TRBJ1-6, with no clear D. The CDR3 loop spans 15 amino acids. Trimming cost V 3 bases and J 4 bases, with 10 bases left between them. Germline V gene sequence: CDR1 SGHTA, CDR2 FQGNSA.